The 3 T cell receptor beta chains below all came from one sample that was sequenced in a study of Graves' ophthalmopathy and Graves' hyperthyroidism. RNA served as the template for amplifying TCR beta CDR3 regions. An opening RT-PCR round employed HTBI primers and preceded a second-round multiplex PCR. TCRdb re-analysed the multiplex PCR reads in MiXCR, keeping a single row per CDR3 protein. Of 620,000 or so distinct CDR3 sequences in the sample, about 20% were seen once. Sequenced material: peripheral blood. These receptors all stem from a woman aged 18 to 35 with stable Graves' hyperthyroidism. Some clones in this sample may be carry-over from other donors' samples.

Ten or more counts support this clonotype. The chain combines TRBV29-1 with TRBJ2-5; 7 bases align to TRBD1. CDR1 and CDR2 (germline): SQVTM, ANQGSEA. J gave up 5 bases and V 6 bases, and 9 bases lay outside the gene matches. This CDR3 is built from 13 residues. CDR3 amino acids: CSVQKGAWETQYF. The CDR3 nucleotides read TGCAGCGTACAAAAGGGGGCTTGGGAGACCCAGTACTTC. The complete variable domain, with remaining parts taken from reference TRBV29-1 and TRBJ2-5, reads SAVISQKPSRDICQRGTSLTIQCQVDSQVTMMFWYRQQPGQSLTLIATANQGSEATYESGFVIDKFPISRPNLTFSTLTVSNMSPEDSSIYLCSVQKGAWETQYFGPGTRLLVL.

This clonotype was counted at least ten times. The chain uses TRBV27 and TRBJ2-6, with 9 bases aligning to TRBD1. CDR1 MNHEY and CDR2 SMNVEV come from the germline V gene (reference sequence). The CDR3 has 17 amino acids. V lost 5 bases and J lost 0; bases outside the gene matches: 5. CDR3 amino acids: CASSHGQGISGANVLTF. The CDR3 DNA follows: TGTGCCAGCAGTCATGGACAGGGGATCTCTGGGGCCAACGTCCTGACTTTC.

As regards this clonotype: This sequence may be a read error, since a much larger clone differs from it by one base. The rearrangement links TRBV13 to TRBJ1-6; D gene unclear. The CDR3 has 14 residues. Germline V gene sequence: CDR1 PRHDT, CDR2 FYEKMQ (reference sequence). In nucleotides, the CDR3 is TGTGCCGGCAGCCCCACCCCTCCGTCCCGAGCCCTCCACTTT. Protein product: CAGSPTPPSRALHF.